The clone carrying this T cell receptor beta chain was picked up many times. Its antigen is not known. This sample stems from a study of T cell repertoires in cytomegalovirus infection. For the study at large: Public TCR beta signatures indicated both CMV infection and matching HLA type. Overall study results and limits: Dominating the ex vivo response were TCR beta clonotypes that were CMV-specific and HLA-C-restricted. Based on cumulative public TCR beta family frequency, carriers of CMV plus the relevant HLA were identified.

MiXCR, applied by TCRdb to the reads, yields one record per CDR3 protein. The data show 450,000 to 600,000 distinct CDR3 sequences, roughly 10% seen once. Trimming took 3 bases from V and 0 from J; bases not matched to a gene: 10. Germline lookup yields CDR1 SGHVS and CDR2 FQNEAQ. This CDR3 contains 18 residues. The sequenced sample consisted of PBMCs. The rearrangement joins TRBV7-8 to TRBJ2-1, with TRBD2 matching over 8 bases. The TCR sequence derives from a human donor in good health (CMV status not recorded). Some clones in this sample may be carry-over from other donors' samples. CDR3 sequence (DNA): TGTGCCAGCAGCTTTACCTTCGGCGGGAGGAGCTCCTACAATGAGCAGTTCTTC. Its translation: CASSFTFGGRSSYNEQFF.